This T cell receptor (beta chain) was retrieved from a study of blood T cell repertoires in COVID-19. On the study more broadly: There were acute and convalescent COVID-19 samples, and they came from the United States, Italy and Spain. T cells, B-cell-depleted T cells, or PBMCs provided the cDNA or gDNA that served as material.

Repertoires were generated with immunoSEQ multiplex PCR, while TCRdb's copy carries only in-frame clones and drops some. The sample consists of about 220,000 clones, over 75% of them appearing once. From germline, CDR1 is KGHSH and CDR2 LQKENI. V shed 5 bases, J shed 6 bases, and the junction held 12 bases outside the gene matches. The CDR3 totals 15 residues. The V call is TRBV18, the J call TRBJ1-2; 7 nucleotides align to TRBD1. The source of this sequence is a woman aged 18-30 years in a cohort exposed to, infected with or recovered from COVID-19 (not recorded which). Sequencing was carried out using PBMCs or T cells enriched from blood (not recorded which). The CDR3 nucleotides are TGTGCCAGCTCATCCTCTGTAACAGGGGACGATGGCTACACCTTC. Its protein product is CASSSSVTGDDGYTF.